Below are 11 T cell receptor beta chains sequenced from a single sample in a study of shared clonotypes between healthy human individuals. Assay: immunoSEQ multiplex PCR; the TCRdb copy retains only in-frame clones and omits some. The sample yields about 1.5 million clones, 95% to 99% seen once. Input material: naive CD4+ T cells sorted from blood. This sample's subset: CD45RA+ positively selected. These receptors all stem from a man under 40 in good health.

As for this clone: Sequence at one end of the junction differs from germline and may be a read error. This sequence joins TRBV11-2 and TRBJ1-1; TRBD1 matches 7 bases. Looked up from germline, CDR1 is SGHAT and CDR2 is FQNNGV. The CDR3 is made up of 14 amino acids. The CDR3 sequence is CASSLAQGNAEAFF. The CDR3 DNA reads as TGTGCCAGCAGCTTAGCACAGGGGAACGCTGAAGCTTTCTTT. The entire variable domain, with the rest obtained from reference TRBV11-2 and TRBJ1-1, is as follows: EAGVAQSPRYKIIEKRQSVAFWCNPISGHATLYWYQQILGQGPKLLIQFQNNGVVDDSQLPKDRFSAERLKGVDSTLKIQPAKLEDSAVYLCASSLAQGNAEAFFGQGTRLTVV.

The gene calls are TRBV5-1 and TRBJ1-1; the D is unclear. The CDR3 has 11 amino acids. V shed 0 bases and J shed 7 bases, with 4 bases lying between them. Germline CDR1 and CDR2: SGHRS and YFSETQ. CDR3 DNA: TGCGCCAGCAGCTTGGCGGGTGAAGCTTTCTTT. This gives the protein CASSLAGEAFF.

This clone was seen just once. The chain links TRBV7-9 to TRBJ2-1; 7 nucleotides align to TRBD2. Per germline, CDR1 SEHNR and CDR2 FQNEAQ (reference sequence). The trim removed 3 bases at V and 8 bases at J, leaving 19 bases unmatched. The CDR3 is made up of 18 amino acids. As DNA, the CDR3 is TGTGCCAGCAGCTTTCCAGGTGGCGGGAGTAGCTGGGCCGATGAGCAGTTCTTC. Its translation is CASSFPGGGSSWADEQFF. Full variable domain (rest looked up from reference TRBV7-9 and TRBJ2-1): DTGVSQNPRHKITKRGQNVTFRCDPISEHNRLYWYRQTLGQGPEFLTYFQNEAQLEKSRLLSDRFSAERPKGSFSTLEIQRTEQGDSAMYLCASSFPGGGSSWADEQFFGPGTRLTVL.

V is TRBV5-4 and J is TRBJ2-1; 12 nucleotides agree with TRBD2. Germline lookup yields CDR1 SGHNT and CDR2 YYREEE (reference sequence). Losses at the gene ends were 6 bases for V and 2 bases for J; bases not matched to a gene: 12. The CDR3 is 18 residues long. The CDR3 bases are TGTGCCAGCACCCATGGACTAGCGGGATTTATGACCTACAATGAGCAGTTCTTC. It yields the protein CASTHGLAGFMTYNEQFF. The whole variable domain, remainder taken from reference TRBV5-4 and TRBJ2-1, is ETGVTQSPTHLIKTRGQQVTLRCSSQSGHNTVSWYQQALGQGPQFIFQYYREEENGRGNFPPRFSGLQFPNYSSELNVNALELDDSALYLCASTHGLAGFMTYNEQFFGPGTRLTVL.

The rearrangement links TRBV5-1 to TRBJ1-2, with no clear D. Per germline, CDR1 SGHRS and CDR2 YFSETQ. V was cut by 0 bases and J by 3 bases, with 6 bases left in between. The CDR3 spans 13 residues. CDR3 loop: CASSLDIDYGYTF. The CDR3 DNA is TGCGCCAGCAGCTTGGACATTGACTATGGCTACACCTTC. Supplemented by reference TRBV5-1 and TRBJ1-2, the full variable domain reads KAGVTQTPRYLIKTRGQQVTLSCSPISGHRSVSWYQQTPGQGLQFLFEYFSETQRNKGNFPGRFSGRQFSNSRSEMNVSTLELGDSALYLCASSLDIDYGYTFGSGTRLTVV.

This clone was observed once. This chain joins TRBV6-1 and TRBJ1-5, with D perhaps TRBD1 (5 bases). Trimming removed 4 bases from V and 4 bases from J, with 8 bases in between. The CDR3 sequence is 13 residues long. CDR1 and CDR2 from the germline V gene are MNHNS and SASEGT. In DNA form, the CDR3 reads TGTGCCAGCAGTGTCAGGGTAAATCAGCCCCAGCATTTT. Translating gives CASSVRVNQPQHF.

DNA for the CDR3: TGTGCCAGTAGTCTCAGCCCAGGCCGCAATCAGCCCCAGCATTTT. Residues: CASSLSPGRNQPQHF. This chain joins TRBV19 and TRBJ1-5; D remains ambiguous. This CDR3 has 15 amino acids. Trimming removed 5 bases at V and 2 bases at J, with 13 bases between. The germline gives CDR1 LNHDA, CDR2 SQIVND (reference sequence).

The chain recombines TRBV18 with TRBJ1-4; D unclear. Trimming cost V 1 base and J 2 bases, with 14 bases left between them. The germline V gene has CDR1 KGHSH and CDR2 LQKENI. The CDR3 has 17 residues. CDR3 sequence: CASSPRQNQDTNEKLFF. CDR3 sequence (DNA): TGTGCCAGCTCACCACGGCAGAACCAAGATACTAATGAAAAACTGTTTTTT.

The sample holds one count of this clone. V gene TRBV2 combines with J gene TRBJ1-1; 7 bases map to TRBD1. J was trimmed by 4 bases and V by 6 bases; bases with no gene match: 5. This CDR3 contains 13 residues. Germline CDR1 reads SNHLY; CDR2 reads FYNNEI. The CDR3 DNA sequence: TGTGCCAGCAGCGACTCAGGGGGCACTGAAGCTTTCTTT. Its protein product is CASSDSGGTEAFF.

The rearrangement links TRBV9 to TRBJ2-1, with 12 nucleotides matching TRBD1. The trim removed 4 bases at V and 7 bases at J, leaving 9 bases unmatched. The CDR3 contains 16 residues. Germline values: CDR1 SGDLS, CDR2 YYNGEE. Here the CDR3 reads CASSLTPGQGANEQFF. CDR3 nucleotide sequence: TGTGCCAGCAGCCTCACCCCGGGACAGGGGGCGAATGAGCAGTTCTTC.

CDR3 protein: CASSSRGGDQPQHF. The CDR3 DNA sequence: TGTGCCAGCAGCTCCAGGGGGGGCGATCAGCCCCAGCATTTT. The V call is TRBV7-8, the J call TRBJ1-5, with 7 bases matching TRBD1. Germline trimming cut 4 bases from V and 5 bases from J; bases unmatched to any gene: 5. This CDR3 is built from 14 residues. Germline CDR1 is SGHVS and CDR2 is FQNEAQ.